Included here is one TCR beta chain sequence, with context. The sample is drawn from a study of T cell responses to AZD1222 COVID-19 vaccine. Produced via immunoSEQ multiplex PCR; TCRdb's table is partial and in-frame only. The table includes 150,000 to 200,000 clones, 92% detected once. CDR3 size: 15 residues. Germline-derived CDR1 and CDR2 are MNHNS and SASEGT. V lost 2 bases and J 4 bases, leaving 11 bases between the germline ends. This sequence originates from an adult in good health. The sequences come from peripheral blood, collected on day 0 of AZD1222 vaccination. The rearrangement links TRBV6-1 to TRBJ2-2; D might be TRBD2 (5 bases). DNA for the CDR3: TGTGCCAGCAGTGAACGGAGGATGGCCACCGGGGAGCTGTTTTTT. The encoded protein is CASSERRMATGELFF.